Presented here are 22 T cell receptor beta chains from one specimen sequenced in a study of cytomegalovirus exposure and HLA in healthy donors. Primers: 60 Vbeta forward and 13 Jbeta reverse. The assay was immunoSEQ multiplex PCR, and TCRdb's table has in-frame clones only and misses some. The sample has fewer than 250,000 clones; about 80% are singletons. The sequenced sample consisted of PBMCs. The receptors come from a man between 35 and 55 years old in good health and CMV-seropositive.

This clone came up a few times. For the CDR3, the DNA is TGTGCCAGCAGCCAACCTCCAGTCAACTATGGCTACACCTTC. Protein product: CASSQPPVNYGYTF. V is TRBV6-1 and J is TRBJ1-2; D call uncertain. CDR1 and CDR2 from the germline V gene are MNHNS and SASEGT. This CDR3 contains 14 residues. V was pared by 6 bases and J by 2 bases, with 13 bases between.

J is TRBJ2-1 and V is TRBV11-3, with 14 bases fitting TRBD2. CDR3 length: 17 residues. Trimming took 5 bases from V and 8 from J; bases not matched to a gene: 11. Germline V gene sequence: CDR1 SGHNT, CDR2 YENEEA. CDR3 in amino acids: CASSGTSGSLGSHEQFF. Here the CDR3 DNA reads TGTGCCAGCAGCGGGACTAGCGGGAGTTTGGGTTCCCATGAGCAGTTCTTC.

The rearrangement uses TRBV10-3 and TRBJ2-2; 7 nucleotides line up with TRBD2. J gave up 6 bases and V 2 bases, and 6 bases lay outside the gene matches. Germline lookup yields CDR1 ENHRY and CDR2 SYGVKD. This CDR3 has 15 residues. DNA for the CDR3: TGTGCCATCAGTGAGCCGGGGAGGGAATCCGGGGAGCTGTTTTTT. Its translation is CAISEPGRESGELFF.

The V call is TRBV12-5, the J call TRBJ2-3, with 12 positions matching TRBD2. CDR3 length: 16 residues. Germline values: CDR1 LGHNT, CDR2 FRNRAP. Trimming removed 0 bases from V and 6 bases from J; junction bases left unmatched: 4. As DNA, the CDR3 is TGTGCTAGTGGTTTGGTTCCTAGCGGGGGGGTGGATACGCAGTATTTT. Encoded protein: CASGLVPSGGVDTQYF.

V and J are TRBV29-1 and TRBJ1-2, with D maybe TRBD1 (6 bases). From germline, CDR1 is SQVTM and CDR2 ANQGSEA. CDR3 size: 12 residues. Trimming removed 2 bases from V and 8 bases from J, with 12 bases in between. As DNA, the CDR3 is TGCAGCGTTGAAAGGGGAGGGGGAGGCTACACCTTC. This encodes CSVERGGGGYTF. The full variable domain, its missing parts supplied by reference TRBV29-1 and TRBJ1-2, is SAVISQKPSRDICQRGTSLTIQCQVDSQVTMMFWYRQQPGQSLTLIATANQGSEATYESGFVIDKFPISRPNLTFSTLTVSNMSPEDSSIYLCSVERGGGGYTFGSGTRLTVV.

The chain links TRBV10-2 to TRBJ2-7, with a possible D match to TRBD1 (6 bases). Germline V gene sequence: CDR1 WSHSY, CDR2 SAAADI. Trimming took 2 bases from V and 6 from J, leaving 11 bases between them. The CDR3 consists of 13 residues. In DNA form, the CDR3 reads TGCGCCAGCAGTGAGCTCGTGGGGGCCGAGCAGTACGTC. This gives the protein CASSELVGAEQYV.

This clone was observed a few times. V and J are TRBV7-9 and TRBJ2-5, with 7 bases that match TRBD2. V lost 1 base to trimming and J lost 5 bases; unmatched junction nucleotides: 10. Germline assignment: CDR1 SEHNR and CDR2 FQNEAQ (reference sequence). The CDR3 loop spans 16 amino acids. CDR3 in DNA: TGTGCCAGCAGCTTAGGGGACTACCGTCGGGTGGAGACCCAGTACTTC. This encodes CASSLGDYRRVETQYF.

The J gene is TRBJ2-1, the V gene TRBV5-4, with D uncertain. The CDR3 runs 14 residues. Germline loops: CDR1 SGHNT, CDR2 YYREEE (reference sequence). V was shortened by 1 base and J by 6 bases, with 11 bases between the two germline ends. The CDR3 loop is CASSLRLDGNEQFF. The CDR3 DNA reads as TGTGCCAGCAGCTTGAGGCTAGATGGCAATGAGCAGTTCTTC.

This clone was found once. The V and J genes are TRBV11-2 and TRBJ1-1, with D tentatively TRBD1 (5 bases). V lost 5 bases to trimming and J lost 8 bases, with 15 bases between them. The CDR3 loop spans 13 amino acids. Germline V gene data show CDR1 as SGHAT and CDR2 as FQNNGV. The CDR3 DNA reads TGTGCCAGCAGCGTATACCTGGCAGGGGAAGCTTTCTTT. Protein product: CASSVYLAGEAFF. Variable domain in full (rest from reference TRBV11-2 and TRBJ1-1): EAGVAQSPRYKIIEKRQSVAFWCNPISGHATLYWYQQILGQGPKLLIQFQNNGVVDDSQLPKDRFSAERLKGVDSTLKIQPAKLEDSAVYLCASSVYLAGEAFFGQGTRLTVV.

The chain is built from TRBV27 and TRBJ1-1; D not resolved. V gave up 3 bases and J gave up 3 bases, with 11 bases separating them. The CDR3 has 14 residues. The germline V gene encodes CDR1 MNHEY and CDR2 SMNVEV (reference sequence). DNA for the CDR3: TGTGCCAGCAGTTTGCGGGCAGCCCACACTGAAGCTTTCTTT. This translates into CASSLRAAHTEAFF.

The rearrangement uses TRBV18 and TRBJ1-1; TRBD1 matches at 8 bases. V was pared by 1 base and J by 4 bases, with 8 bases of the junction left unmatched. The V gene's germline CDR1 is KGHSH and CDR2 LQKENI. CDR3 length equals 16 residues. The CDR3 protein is CASSPLSAGGLTEAFF. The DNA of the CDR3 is TGTGCCAGCTCACCACTCTCGGCAGGGGGCCTCACTGAAGCTTTCTTT.

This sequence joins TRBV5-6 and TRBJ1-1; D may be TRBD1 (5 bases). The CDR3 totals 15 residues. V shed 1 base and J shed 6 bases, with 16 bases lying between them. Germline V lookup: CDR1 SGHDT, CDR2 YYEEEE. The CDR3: CASSLSPGGAAEAFF. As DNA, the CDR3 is TGTGCCAGCAGCTTGAGCCCGGGGGGAGCGGCTGAAGCTTTCTTT.

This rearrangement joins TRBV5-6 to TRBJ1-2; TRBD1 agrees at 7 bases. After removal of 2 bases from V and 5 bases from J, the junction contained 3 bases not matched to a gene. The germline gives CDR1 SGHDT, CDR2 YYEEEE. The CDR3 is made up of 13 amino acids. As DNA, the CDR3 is TGTGCCAGCAGCTTTGGGACAGAATATGGCTACACCTTC. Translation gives CASSFGTEYGYTF.

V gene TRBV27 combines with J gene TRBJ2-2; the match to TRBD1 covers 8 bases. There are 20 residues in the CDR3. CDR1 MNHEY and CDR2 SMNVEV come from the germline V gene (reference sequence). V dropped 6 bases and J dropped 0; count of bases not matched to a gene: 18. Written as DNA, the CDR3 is TGTGCCAGCAGCTCCACTCACAGGGGGATTAGGAAAACGAACACCGGGGAGCTGTTTTTT. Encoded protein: CASSSTHRGIRKTNTGELFF.

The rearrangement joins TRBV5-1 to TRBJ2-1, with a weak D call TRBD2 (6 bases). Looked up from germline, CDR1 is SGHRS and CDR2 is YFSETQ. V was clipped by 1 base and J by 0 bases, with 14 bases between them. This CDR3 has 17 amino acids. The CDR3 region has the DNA TGCGCCAGCAGCTTGCGCATAGGAGGGAGCTCCTACAATGAGCAGTTCTTC. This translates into CASSLRIGGSSYNEQFF.

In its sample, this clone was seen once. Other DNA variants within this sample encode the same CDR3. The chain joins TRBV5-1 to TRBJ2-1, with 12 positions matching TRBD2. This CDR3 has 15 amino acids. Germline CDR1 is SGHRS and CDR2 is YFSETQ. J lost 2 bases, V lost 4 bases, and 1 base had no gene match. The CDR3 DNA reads TGCGCCAGCAGCCTAGCGGGAGGGGCCTACAATGAGCAGTTCTTC. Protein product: CASSLAGGAYNEQFF.

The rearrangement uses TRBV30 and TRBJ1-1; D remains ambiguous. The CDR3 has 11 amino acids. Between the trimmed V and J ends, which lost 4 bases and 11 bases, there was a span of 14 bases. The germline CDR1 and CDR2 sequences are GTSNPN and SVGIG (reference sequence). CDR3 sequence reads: CAWTHSGWAFF. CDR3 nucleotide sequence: TGTGCCTGGACGCACTCCGGGTGGGCTTTCTTT.

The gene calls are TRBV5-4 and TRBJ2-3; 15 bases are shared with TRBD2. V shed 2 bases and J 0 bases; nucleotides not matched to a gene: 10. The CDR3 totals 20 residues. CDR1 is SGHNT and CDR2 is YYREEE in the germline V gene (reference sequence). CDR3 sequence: CASSLTGLAGGSTSTDTQYF. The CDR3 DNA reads TGTGCCAGCAGCTTAACGGGACTAGCGGGAGGATCTACTAGCACAGATACGCAGTATTTT.

CDR3 region: CASSPGTTNEQFF. CDR3 coding DNA: TGCGCCAGCAGCCCCGGGACTACCAATGAGCAGTTCTTC. This rearrangement joins TRBV4-1 to TRBJ2-1; 7 bases map to TRBD2. Unmatched junction bases numbered 3, after V lost 4 bases and J lost 6 bases. Germline V CDR1 and CDR2: MGHRA, YSYEKL. The CDR3 covers 13 residues.

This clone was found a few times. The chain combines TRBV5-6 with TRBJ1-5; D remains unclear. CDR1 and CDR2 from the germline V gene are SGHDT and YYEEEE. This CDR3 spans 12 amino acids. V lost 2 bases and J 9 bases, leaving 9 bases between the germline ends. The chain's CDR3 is CASSFLVGPQHF. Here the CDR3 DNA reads TGTGCCAGCAGCTTTCTTGTCGGGCCCCAGCATTTT.

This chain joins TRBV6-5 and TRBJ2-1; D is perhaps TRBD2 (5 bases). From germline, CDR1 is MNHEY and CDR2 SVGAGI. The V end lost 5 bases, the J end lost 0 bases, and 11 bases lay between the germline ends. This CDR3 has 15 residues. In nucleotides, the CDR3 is TGTGCCAGCAGTCCGGACTGGAGCTCCTACAATGAGCAGTTCTTC. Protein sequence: CASSPDWSSYNEQFF.

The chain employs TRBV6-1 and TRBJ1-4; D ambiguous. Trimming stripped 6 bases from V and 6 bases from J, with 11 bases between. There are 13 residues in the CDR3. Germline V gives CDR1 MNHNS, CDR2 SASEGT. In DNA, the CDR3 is TGTGCCAGCAGGACGCACGAGGATGAAAAACTGTTTTTT. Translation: CASRTHEDEKLFF.